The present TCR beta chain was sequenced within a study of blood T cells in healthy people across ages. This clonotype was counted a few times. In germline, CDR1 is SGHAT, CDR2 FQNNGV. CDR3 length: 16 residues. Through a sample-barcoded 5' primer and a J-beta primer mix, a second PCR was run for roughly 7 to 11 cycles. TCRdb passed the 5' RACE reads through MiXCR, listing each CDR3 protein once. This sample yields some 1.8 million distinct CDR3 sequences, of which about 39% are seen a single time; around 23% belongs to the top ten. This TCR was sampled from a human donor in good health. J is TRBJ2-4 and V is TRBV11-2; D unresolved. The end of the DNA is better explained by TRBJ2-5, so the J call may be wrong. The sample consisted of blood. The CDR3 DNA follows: TGTGCCAGCAGCTTGTCCCTCAGGATTCCTCAAGAGACCCAGTACTTC. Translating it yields CASSLSLRIPQETQYF.